The 19 T cell receptor beta chains below come from one sample, sequenced in a study of CD8 T cells in Susac syndrome. RNA totalling roughly 0.45 to 1 ug underwent reverse transcription with random hexamers. In TCRdb, the immunoSEQ multiplex PCR reads were re-called with MiXCR into one record per CDR3 protein. The sample lists under 110,000 distinct CDR3 sequences, roughly 95% seen once, with around 0.38% in the top ten. Source material: CD8+ T cells from PBMCs. These receptors were collected from a human donor with Susac syndrome.

This chain uses TRBV5-4 with TRBJ1-1; 8 nucleotides align to TRBD1. Germline V gives CDR1 SGHNT, CDR2 YYREEE (reference sequence). Germline trimming cut 6 bases from V and 3 bases from J; bases unmatched to any gene: 10. This CDR3 region has 15 residues. CDR3 DNA: TGTGCCAGCAACGACAGGGGAGGTCTAGACACTGAAGCTTTCTTT. It is translated as CASNDRGGLDTEAFF.

This clonotype was seen a few times. This chain joins TRBV4-3 and TRBJ1-1, with TRBD1 identical over 8 bases. V was pared by 0 bases and J by 2 bases, with 2 bases of the junction left unmatched. From germline, CDR1 is LGHNA and CDR2 YSLEER. This CDR3 has 15 amino acids. CDR3 amino acids: CASSQDGTGNTEAFF. In DNA form, the CDR3 reads TGCGCCAGCAGCCAAGATGGGACAGGCAACACTGAAGCTTTCTTT.

The chain carries TRBV12-3 or TRBV12-4 and TRBJ2-7; 8 nucleotides line up with TRBD1. The ends lost 6 bases at V and 5 bases at J; junction bases unmatched: 9. The CDR3 extends over 14 amino acids. The chain's CDR3 is CASSLTGAGDEQYF. CDR3 DNA: TGTGCCAGCAGCTTGACAGGGGCCGGGGACGAGCAGTACTTC.

CDR3 amino acids: CASQAGVTEAFF. The CDR3 nucleotides read TGTGCCAGCCAAGCAGGGGTTACTGAAGCTTTCTTT. This chain connects TRBV19 to TRBJ1-1, with a tentative D call TRBD1 (6 bases). Germline V gene sequence: CDR1 LNHDA, CDR2 SQIVND (reference sequence). V lost 9 bases to trimming and J lost 5 bases, with 13 bases between them. This CDR3 has 12 residues.

This clonotype came up once. This sequence joins TRBV20-1 and TRBJ2-7; weak D call: TRBD2 (5 bases). Germline V gives CDR1 DFQATT, CDR2 SNEGSKA (reference sequence). Between the trimmed V and J ends, which lost 1 base and 4 bases, there was a span of 11 bases. This CDR3 has 13 amino acids. CDR3 nucleotides: TGCAGTGCTAGAGGGGAATGGGAGTACGAGCAGTACTTC. Protein sequence: CSARGEWEYEQYF.

The chain is built from TRBV5-6 and TRBJ1-1; no clear D. The CDR3 has 13 residues. The V gene's germline CDR1 is SGHDT and CDR2 YYEEEE. V lost 4 bases and J lost 6, with 13 bases in between. Here the CDR3 reads CASSPGVAAEAFF. For the CDR3, the DNA is TGTGCCAGCAGCCCTGGGGTTGCGGCTGAAGCTTTCTTT.

The rearrangement uses TRBV6-2 or TRBV6-3 and TRBJ1-1; D is undetermined. Germline CDR1 and CDR2: MNHEY and SVGEGT. V shed 10 bases and J shed 5 bases, with 11 bases lying between them. The CDR3 is 11 amino acids. CDR3 region: CAISGPTEAFF. CDR3 coding DNA: TGTGCCATTTCCGGGCCGACTGAAGCTTTCTTT.

In this sample, this clonotype turned up once. The chain uses TRBV5-6 and TRBJ2-3; 10 bases map to TRBD1. The CDR3 has 14 residues. Germline V gene lookup returns CDR1 SGHDT and CDR2 YYEEEE. V was pared by 7 bases and J by 2 bases, with 4 bases of the junction left unmatched. Here the CDR3 reads CASSGQGITDTQYF. CDR3 nucleotides: TGTGCCAGCTCGGGACAGGGGATCACAGATACGCAGTATTTT.

This chain joins TRBV7-9 and TRBJ2-2; D gene unclear. Looked up from germline, CDR1 is SEHNR and CDR2 is FQNEAQ (reference sequence). There are 12 residues in the CDR3. V was pared by 5 bases and J by 6 bases, with 7 bases between. Here the CDR3 DNA reads TGTGCCAGCAGCCCCCTTGCCGGGGAGCTGTTTTTT. Its translation is CASSPLAGELFF.

The V gene is TRBV7-9, the J gene TRBJ1-2, with a tentative D call TRBD1 (5 bases). Germline V gene data show CDR1 as SEHNR and CDR2 as FQNEAQ (reference sequence). The CDR3 length is 15 residues. Trimming shortened V by 5 bases and J by 2 bases, and 15 bases separated the two germline ends. The CDR3 loop is CASSEDSLPNYGYTF. CDR3 in DNA: TGTGCCAGCAGCGAAGACAGCTTACCCAACTATGGCTACACCTTC.

The CDR3 nucleotides read TGTGCCAGCAGCCCCTGGGACAGCCTAGCGACAGATACGCAGTATTTT. Translating gives CASSPWDSLATDTQYF. The V and J genes are TRBV14 and TRBJ2-3; weak D call: TRBD1 (7 bases). V dropped 4 bases and J dropped 3 bases, with 17 bases sitting between them. This CDR3 is built from 16 residues. The germline V gene encodes CDR1 SGHDN and CDR2 FVKESK.

The count of this clonotype is one. The chain combines TRBV6-5 with TRBJ1-1; no reliable D call. V lost 2 bases and J 5 bases, leaving 6 bases between the germline ends. The CDR3 loop spans 12 amino acids. Per germline, CDR1 MNHEY and CDR2 SVGAGI. CDR3 amino acids: CASSYSKTEAFF. CDR3 nucleotide sequence: TGTGCCAGCAGTTACAGCAAGACTGAAGCTTTCTTT.

This chain uses TRBV14 with TRBJ2-7, with D perhaps TRBD1 or TRBD2 (5 bases each). Germline CDR1 and CDR2: SGHDN and FVKESK. The CDR3 totals 15 residues. Trimming shortened V by 3 bases and J by 2 bases, and 14 bases separated the two germline ends. This CDR3 reads CASSHPTKGAYEQYF. In nucleotides, the CDR3 is TGTGCCAGCAGCCACCCGACTAAAGGGGCCTACGAGCAGTACTTC.

The chain recombines TRBV13 with TRBJ1-1, with 10 bases matching TRBD1. Germline V gene sequence: CDR1 PRHDT, CDR2 FYEKMQ (reference sequence). This CDR3 spans 16 amino acids. Trimming removed 0 bases from V and 5 bases from J; junction bases left unmatched: 6. The CDR3 sequence is CASSLGGTGVGTEAFF. CDR3 coding DNA: TGTGCCAGCAGCTTAGGCGGGACAGGGGTGGGGACTGAAGCTTTCTTT.

V and J are TRBV9 and TRBJ2-1; TRBD2 aligns across 14 bases. V shed 3 bases and J 7 bases; nucleotides not matched to a gene: 6. In germline, CDR1 is SGDLS, CDR2 YYNGEE. The CDR3 length is 16 residues. The CDR3: CASSARLAGGYNEQFF. CDR3 sequence (DNA): TGTGCCAGCAGCGCCCGACTAGCGGGGGGGTATAATGAGCAGTTCTTC.

This chain connects TRBV7-8 to TRBJ2-5; D may match TRBD1 or TRBD2 (5 bases each). The ends were cut back, 3 bases at V and 1 base at J, with 6 bases in the middle. This CDR3 comprises 13 residues. Germline V gene data show CDR1 as SGHVS and CDR2 as FQNEAQ. The CDR3 protein is CASSFGTQETQYF. Here the CDR3 DNA reads TGTGCCAGCAGCTTTGGGACCCAAGAGACCCAGTACTTC.

This clonotype was detected a few times. The rearrangement links TRBV11-2 to TRBJ2-2, with 13 nucleotides matching TRBD2. Germline V CDR1 and CDR2: SGHAT, FQNNGV. The CDR3 covers 16 residues. Unmatched junction bases numbered 4, after V lost 5 bases and J lost 4 bases. CDR3 amino acids: CASSPWTSGGTGELFF. The DNA for the CDR3 is TGTGCCAGCAGCCCCTGGACTAGCGGGGGCACCGGGGAGCTGTTTTTT.

CDR3 bases: TGTGCCAGCAGTCCCCCGGTGCCGCGTGGGTACGAGCAGTACTTC. This gives the protein CASSPPVPRGYEQYF. This sequence joins TRBV27 and TRBJ2-7; D remains ambiguous. This CDR3 is built from 15 residues. Trimming removed 5 bases from V and 4 bases from J, with 18 bases in between. In germline, CDR1 is MNHEY, CDR2 SMNVEV (reference sequence).

Only one count was recorded for this clonotype. One end of the junction is discordant with germline, which a read error may explain. The chain carries TRBV7-9 and TRBJ2-1, with a possible D match to TRBD1 (5 bases). The CDR3 consists of 12 residues. CDR1 SEHNR and CDR2 FQNEAQ come from the germline V gene (reference sequence). The CDR3 nucleotides read TGTGCCAGCAGACCCCCAGGGAAAGGTTCCGGCTTC. It specifies CASRPPGKGSGF.